The rows below give T cell receptor beta chains drawn from one sample of a study of cytomegalovirus exposure and HLA in healthy donors. Profiling relied on immunoSEQ multiplex PCR, and the TCRdb table lists in-frame clones only, not all of them. This table has some 130,000 clones, around 85% appearing once. The sample comprised PBMCs. These receptors all stem from a boy aged 10-17 years in good health and CMV-seronegative. CDR3s include the opening cysteine and the closing phenylalanine or tryptophan. D genes are given only for firm matches. Clone size is shown for a subset of rows, as once, few, many or a class of expanded clone.

j_gene: TRBJ2-5
d_gene: TRBD2
v_gene: TRBV5-1
abundance: -
CDR3nt: TGCGCCAGCAGCATCTGGACTAGCGGGGAAGAGACCCAGTACTTC
CDR3aa: CASSIWTSGEETQYF

j_gene: TRBJ1-2
d_gene: TRBD1
v_gene: TRBV2
abundance: few
CDR3nt: TGTGCCAGCGGCCAAGGGGGCGGCTACACCTTC
CDR3aa: CASGQGGGYTF

j_gene: TRBJ2-7
d_gene: -
v_gene: TRBV6-4
abundance: -
CDR3nt: TGTGCCAGCAGTGAAACCAGCTACGAGCAGTACTTC
CDR3aa: CASSETSYEQYF

j_gene: TRBJ1-2
d_gene: -
v_gene: TRBV10-2
abundance: -
CDR3nt: TGCGCCAGCACCCCCCGGGGGGCGACTGGCTACCCCTTC
CDR3aa: CASTPRGATGYPF

j_gene: TRBJ2-7
d_gene: TRBD2
v_gene: TRBV4-3
abundance: -
CDR3nt: TGCGCCAGCAGCCTTATGACTAGCGGGGGCCCTAGAAACGAGCAGTACTTC
CDR3aa: CASSLMTSGGPRNEQYF

j_gene: TRBJ1-1
d_gene: -
v_gene: TRBV5-6
abundance: -
CDR3nt: TGTGCCAGCAGCTTGGGGCGTAGGGGCGTCTGGACTGAAGCTTTCTTT
CDR3aa: CASSLGRRGVWTEAFF

j_gene: TRBJ2-1
d_gene: TRBD2
v_gene: TRBV4-2
abundance: once
CDR3nt: TGTGCCAGCAGCCAAGGGACTAGCGGGCTGGATGAGCAGTTCTTC
CDR3aa: CASSQGTSGLDEQFF

j_gene: TRBJ1-5
d_gene: -
v_gene: TRBV7-8
abundance: -
CDR3nt: TGTGCCAGCAGCTTAAACGTTGTGGGACTTCGGAATCAGCCCCAGCATTTT
CDR3aa: CASSLNVVGLRNQPQHF

j_gene: TRBJ2-2
d_gene: -
v_gene: TRBV18
abundance: -
CDR3nt: TGTGCCAGCTCTTCGCAGGGGATTGTCGGGGAGCTGTTTTTT
CDR3aa: CASSSQGIVGELFF

j_gene: TRBJ1-1
d_gene: -
v_gene: TRBV15
abundance: -
CDR3nt: TGTGCCACCAGCAGAGATCGGTCAAAAAACACTGAAGCTTTCTTT
CDR3aa: CATSRDRSKNTEAFF

j_gene: TRBJ1-2
d_gene: -
v_gene: TRBV4-1
abundance: once
CDR3nt: TGCGCCAGCAGCCAAGCGTCTGGTCCCAGGGCTCCGAACTATGGCTACACCTTC
CDR3aa: CASSQASGPRAPNYGYTF

j_gene: TRBJ2-1
d_gene: TRBD2
v_gene: TRBV5-6
abundance: -
CDR3nt: TGTGCCAGCAGAAGACTAGCGGGGGTGGATAGCTACAATGAGCAGTTCTTC
CDR3aa: CASRRLAGVDSYNEQFF

j_gene: TRBJ2-1
d_gene: TRBD2
v_gene: TRBV5-1
abundance: -
CDR3nt: TGCGCCAGCAGCTTCCGGGGGGACAATGAGCAGTTCTTC
CDR3aa: CASSFRGDNEQFF

j_gene: TRBJ2-1
d_gene: -
v_gene: TRBV25-1
abundance: -
CDR3nt: TGTGCCAGCAGTGAACCGACCCCCCCAGGGGAGCGGTACAATGAGCAGTTCTTC
CDR3aa: CASSEPTPPGERYNEQFF

j_gene: TRBJ2-3
d_gene: -
v_gene: TRBV5-1
abundance: -
CDR3nt: TGCGCCAGCAGCCTAGGACAGAGCACAGATACGCAGTATTTT
CDR3aa: CASSLGQSTDTQYF

j_gene: TRBJ2-7
d_gene: TRBD2
v_gene: TRBV4-2
abundance: -
CDR3nt: TGTGCCAGCAGCCAGGGGGTAGGACTAGCGGGGGGCGTCGCCTCCGAGCAGTACTTC
CDR3aa: CASSQGVGLAGGVASEQYF

j_gene: TRBJ1-5
d_gene: TRBD1
v_gene: TRBV6-1
abundance: -
CDR3nt: TGTGCCAGCAGTTCAGGGGGCTTGGGACGGCCCCAGCATTTT
CDR3aa: CASSSGGLGRPQHF

j_gene: TRBJ2-1
d_gene: TRBD1
v_gene: TRBV25-1
abundance: -
CDR3nt: TGTGCCAGCAGTGAATCCCTCGGGACAGGGGGTTTTGAGCAGTTCTTC
CDR3aa: CASSESLGTGGFEQFF

j_gene: TRBJ1-2
d_gene: TRBD1
v_gene: TRBV29-1
abundance: -
CDR3nt: TGCAGCGTTGAAAACAGGGGCGGTGGCTACACCTTC
CDR3aa: CSVENRGGGYTF

j_gene: TRBJ1-2
d_gene: TRBD1
v_gene: TRBV6-7
abundance: -
CDR3nt: TGTGCCAGCAGTTCCCCGAACAGGGGTGACGGCTACACCTTC
CDR3aa: CASSSPNRGDGYTF

j_gene: TRBJ2-1
d_gene: TRBD2
v_gene: TRBV9
abundance: once
CDR3nt: TGTGCCAGCAGCGGACTAGCGGGAGGCCATGAGCAGTTCTTC
CDR3aa: CASSGLAGGHEQFF

j_gene: TRBJ1-1
d_gene: -
v_gene: TRBV4-3
abundance: few
CDR3nt: TGCGCCAGCAGCCAAGAGAGAGGGACATTCACTGAAGCTTTCTTT
CDR3aa: CASSQERGTFTEAFF

j_gene: TRBJ2-1
d_gene: TRBD1
v_gene: TRBV7-2
abundance: -
CDR3nt: TGTGCCAGCAGCTTAGTATCCGCCGGGACAGCCTACAATGAGCAGTTCTTC
CDR3aa: CASSLVSAGTAYNEQFF

j_gene: TRBJ2-7
d_gene: TRBD2
v_gene: TRBV4-1
abundance: -
CDR3nt: TGCGCCAGCAGCCAAGGGACTAGCGGGGGGGCCTACGAGCAGTACTTC
CDR3aa: CASSQGTSGGAYEQYF

j_gene: TRBJ2-6
d_gene: TRBD2
v_gene: TRBV30
abundance: -
CDR3nt: TGTGCCTGGGGGAGGGTGGGGGACTCTGGGGCCAACGTCCTGACTTTC
CDR3aa: CAWGRVGDSGANVLTF

j_gene: TRBJ1-6
d_gene: -
v_gene: TRBV7-9
abundance: -
CDR3nt: TGTGCCAGCAGCTTAGAGACACTTCATTCACCCCTCCACTTT
CDR3aa: CASSLETLHSPLHF

j_gene: TRBJ1-5
d_gene: -
v_gene: TRBV27
abundance: few
CDR3nt: TGTGCCAGCAGTTTAGACAGTTATCAGCCCCAGCATTTT
CDR3aa: CASSLDSYQPQHF

j_gene: TRBJ1-1
d_gene: -
v_gene: TRBV5-5
abundance: few
CDR3nt: TGTGCCAGCAGTCCAGCCCCCGGGACAATAAACACTGAAGCTTTCTTT
CDR3aa: CASSPAPGTINTEAFF

j_gene: TRBJ1-2
d_gene: -
v_gene: TRBV6-1
abundance: -
CDR3nt: TGTGCCAGCGGTCCCCACGTGGGCAGCGGATATGGCTACACCTTC
CDR3aa: CASGPHVGSGYGYTF

j_gene: TRBJ1-2
d_gene: TRBD1
v_gene: TRBV2
abundance: -
CDR3nt: TGTGCCAGCAGCCCCGGGACAGGGGTTGTTCACCTAGGTACGGGGAATTATGGCTACACCTTC
CDR3aa: CASSPGTGVVHLGTGNYGYTF

j_gene: TRBJ2-2
d_gene: TRBD2
v_gene: TRBV4-1
abundance: -
CDR3nt: TGCGCCAGCAGCCCGGGACTAGGGGAGCTGTTTTTT
CDR3aa: CASSPGLGELFF

j_gene: TRBJ2-1
d_gene: -
v_gene: TRBV7-8
abundance: -
CDR3nt: TGTGCCAGCAGCCCGACCCGGCAGGGCCTCTACAATGAGCAGTTCTTC
CDR3aa: CASSPTRQGLYNEQFF

j_gene: TRBJ2-7
d_gene: -
v_gene: TRBV5-1
abundance: -
CDR3nt: TGCGCCAGCAGCTCGCTTGGCTACTACGAGCAGTACTTC
CDR3aa: CASSSLGYYEQYF

j_gene: TRBJ1-6
d_gene: TRBD1
v_gene: TRBV19
abundance: once
CDR3nt: TGTGCCAGTAGTCCAAGGACAGGGGGTTGGTCACCCCTCCACTTT
CDR3aa: CASSPRTGGWSPLHF

j_gene: TRBJ2-2
d_gene: -
v_gene: TRBV15
abundance: -
CDR3nt: TGTGCCACCAGCAGGAACGTGGGGGCACGGACCGGGGAGCTGTTTTTT
CDR3aa: CATSRNVGARTGELFF

j_gene: TRBJ2-5
d_gene: TRBD1
v_gene: TRBV19
abundance: -
CDR3nt: TGTGCCAGTAGTATGGGGACAGGGGCAATGGAGACCCAGTACTTC
CDR3aa: CASSMGTGAMETQYF

j_gene: TRBJ2-2
d_gene: TRBD1
v_gene: TRBV4-1
abundance: -
CDR3nt: TGCGCCAGCAGCGGACCCGGGACAGGAGACACCGGGGAGCTGTTTTTT
CDR3aa: CASSGPGTGDTGELFF

j_gene: TRBJ2-7
d_gene: -
v_gene: TRBV2
abundance: -
CDR3nt: TGTGCCAGCAAACTAGCCGAATCTACGAGGCAGTACTTC
CDR3aa: CASKLAESTRQYF

j_gene: TRBJ1-2
d_gene: -
v_gene: TRBV9
abundance: -
CDR3nt: TGTGCCAGCAGCGACGGCGGGGGCTACACCTTC
CDR3aa: CASSDGGGYTF

j_gene: TRBJ2-1
d_gene: -
v_gene: TRBV4-3
abundance: few
CDR3nt: TGCGCCAGCAGCCAGACCGGACAGCCGCGGGAGCAGTTCTTC
CDR3aa: CASSQTGQPREQFF

j_gene: TRBJ1-6
d_gene: TRBD1
v_gene: TRBV5-4
abundance: -
CDR3nt: TGTGCCAGCACGACAGGGGGGTCCTATAATTCACCCCTCCACTTT
CDR3aa: CASTTGGSYNSPLHF

j_gene: TRBJ1-5
d_gene: -
v_gene: TRBV5-8
abundance: -
CDR3nt: TGTGCCAGCAGCACAGGGACCCTGGGCAATCAGCCCCAGCATTTT
CDR3aa: CASSTGTLGNQPQHF